This T cell receptor beta chain was sequenced during a study of low-dose radiotherapy and immunotherapy resistance in tumors. On the study more broadly: Patients were treated with intravenous nivolumab at 240 mg every two weeks and were also dosed with ipilimumab at 1 mg/kg every six weeks. Cyclophosphamide went in intravenously at 200 mg/m2 every two weeks, one day before radiation and immunotherapy. Daily, from cycle 1 day 1 and for four cycles, patients took oral aspirin 300 mg.

Time point: after trial treatment. Specified treatment: LDRT plus nivolumab, ipilimumab, low-dose cyclophosphamide and aspirin (RACIN trial). Priming of first-strand cDNA relied on TRAV- and TRBV-specific primers (covering alpha and beta chains). The authors ran about 21 PCR cycles to amplify TCRs with a constant-region primer and V-primer adapter. MiXCR was run by TCRdb on the reads, yielding one entry per CDR3 protein. This sample has roughly 95,000 distinct CDR3 sequences, with about 20% found just once. This TCR was sampled from a female donor with ovarian cancer. The sequences come from PBMCs, collected after low-dose radiotherapy plus immunotherapy.

DNA of the CDR3: TGTGCCAGCAGCCCCAGTCGCATCCCAAGTTACGAGCAGTACTTC. Residues: CASSPSRIPSYEQYF. This chain connects TRBV9 to TRBJ2-7; D is unresolved. Deletions cut 4 bases from V and 4 bases from J, with 18 bases between. The V gene's germline CDR1 is SGDLS and CDR2 YYNGEE. The CDR3 runs to 15 residues.